The clone carrying this T cell receptor beta chain occurred a few times. Antigen unknown. V gave up 1 base and J gave up 7 bases; unmatched junction bases: 9. The CDR3 totals 16 residues. CDR1 MGHRA and CDR2 YSYEKL come from the germline V gene. The data derive from a study of cytomegalovirus exposure and HLA in healthy donors. Study-wide background: An analysis done earlier identified 90 million to 120 million unique TCR beta sequences from 190 million or so T cells. Study-level results: Certain sequence variants were highly shared and formed a cluster, and this cluster was likely a sequencing artifact. In a later analysis, specific HLA alleles were associated with over 15,000 TCR beta sequences at a 0.05 false discovery rate. Relative to equally common others, HLA-associated TCR beta chains showed greater clonal expansion in a later analysis.

Amplification used 60 Vbeta primers and 13 Jbeta primers. This table comes from immunoSEQ multiplex PCR, and its TCRdb copy is limited to in-frame clones, with some not included. Among 200,000 to 250,000 clones listed, around 83% were seen once. The chain couples TRBV4-1 to TRBJ1-5; 8 bases agree with TRBD1. The sequenced material came from PBMCs. This TCR derives from a girl aged 5-17 years in good health and CMV-seronegative. The chain's CDR3 is CASSQAPDRVRQPQHF. The CDR3 region has the DNA TGCGCCAGCAGCCAAGCGCCGGACAGGGTTCGACAGCCCCAGCATTTT.